A selection of T cell receptor beta chains follows, all from one sample in a study of T cells in localized non-small cell lung cancer. Method: immunoSEQ multiplex PCR; TCRdb's copy keeps in-frame clones and lacks some. The data hold 2,500 to 3,500 clones, with 27% observed a single time. Sequenced material: normal lung tissue next to the tumor, taken before any cancer treatment. These receptors originate from a man aged 35 to 69 with stage I lung adenocarcinoma. CDR3s leave out the opening cysteine and the closing phenylalanine or tryptophan. The order of the fields is J gene, V gene, CDR3 protein.

j_call: TRBJ1-5
v_call: TRBV10-2
cdr3_aa: ASSYEPIQPQH

j_call: TRBJ2-7
v_call: TRBV28
cdr3_aa: ASSFYRETYEQY

j_call: TRBJ2-3
v_call: TRBV10-3
cdr3_aa: AISEPLPRADTQY

j_call: TRBJ2-5
v_call: TRBV11-3
cdr3_aa: ASSSGLAGLVETQY

j_call: TRBJ2-5
v_call: TRBV6-8
cdr3_aa: ASSDGTLGTQY

j_call: TRBJ2-5
v_call: TRBV5-1
cdr3_aa: ASRTGTSVRLEETQY

j_call: TRBJ1-4
v_call: TRBV6-8
cdr3_aa: ASSSIAINTGTNEKLF

j_call: TRBJ2-1
v_call: TRBV18
cdr3_aa: ASSPPGDSAYNEQF

j_call: TRBJ2-5
v_call: TRBV10-3
cdr3_aa: AISELGAGETQY

j_call: TRBJ2-5
v_call: TRBV18
cdr3_aa: ASSPRMSETQY

j_call: TRBJ1-1
v_call: TRBV4-1
cdr3_aa: ASSQGQGGWTTEAF

j_call: TRBJ2-2
v_call: TRBV6-8
cdr3_aa: ASRPSIGELF

j_call: TRBJ2-2
v_call: TRBV9
cdr3_aa: ASSVTLQSRPDTGELF

j_call: TRBJ2-7
v_call: TRBV19
cdr3_aa: ASSIATGQGGSYEQY

j_call: TRBJ2-1
v_call: TRBV6-8
cdr3_aa: ASSFLAGGPNEQF

j_call: TRBJ2-3
v_call: TRBV14
cdr3_aa: ASSPYRIADTQY

j_call: TRBJ2-1
v_call: TRBV11-3
cdr3_aa: ASSRGPRGDDEQF

j_call: TRBJ2-5
v_call: TRBV6-8
cdr3_aa: ASREVNGWETQY

j_call: TRBJ1-2
v_call: TRBV29-1
cdr3_aa: SAIPDRADGYT

j_call: TRBJ2-2
v_call: TRBV27
cdr3_aa: ASSLSTNGELF

j_call: TRBJ2-1
v_call: TRBV28
cdr3_aa: ASSPTGVWNEQF

j_call: TRBJ2-7
v_call: TRBV18
cdr3_aa: ASSPPVGGVGSYEQY

j_call: TRBJ2-1
v_call: TRBV11-3
cdr3_aa: ASSPGLAGENYNEQF

j_call: TRBJ1-2
v_call: TRBV29-1
cdr3_aa: SVAGQPVSSYGYT

j_call: TRBJ1-2
v_call: TRBV6-8
cdr3_aa: ASSSGQVGNYGYT

j_call: TRBJ2-1
v_call: TRBV5-1
cdr3_aa: ASSLDGSYNEQF

j_call: TRBJ2-6
v_call: TRBV9
cdr3_aa: ASSELGLAGVGANVLT

j_call: TRBJ2-7
v_call: TRBV10-2
cdr3_aa: ASIGGNAEQY

j_call: TRBJ2-7
v_call: TRBV11-3
cdr3_aa: ASSLASGSAPYEQY

j_call: TRBJ2-5
v_call: TRBV5-1
cdr3_aa: ASSFATSAAQETQY

j_call: TRBJ1-4
v_call: TRBV23-1
cdr3_aa: ASSGGGYEKLF

j_call: TRBJ1-5
v_call: TRBV16
cdr3_aa: ASSQGSGSGYSNQPQH

j_call: TRBJ2-5
v_call: TRBV25-1
cdr3_aa: ASTLRGETQY

j_call: TRBJ2-1
v_call: TRBV12-5
cdr3_aa: ASTVTTPEQF

j_call: TRBJ2-5
v_call: TRBV11-3
cdr3_aa: ASSLLAVFGETQY

j_call: TRBJ2-6
v_call: TRBV19
cdr3_aa: ASSTTGGSGANVLT

j_call: TRBJ2-4
v_call: TRBV6-8
cdr3_aa: ASSADRVTIQY

j_call: TRBJ2-1
v_call: TRBV9
cdr3_aa: ASSGGLAGGNYNEQF

j_call: TRBJ2-7
v_call: TRBV6-8
cdr3_aa: ASSDGQILPYEQY

j_call: TRBJ2-1
v_call: TRBV6-8
cdr3_aa: ASSYYGLRTPEQF

j_call: TRBJ1-5
v_call: TRBV19
cdr3_aa: ASSRALFSNQPQH

j_call: TRBJ2-1
v_call: TRBV6-8
cdr3_aa: ASSSGPWNEQF

j_call: TRBJ1-5
v_call: TRBV19
cdr3_aa: ASSIDARPLH

j_call: TRBJ2-1
v_call: TRBV6-7
cdr3_aa: ASSLARKQF

j_call: TRBJ1-1
v_call: TRBV9
cdr3_aa: ASSVVDHTEAF

j_call: TRBJ1-1
v_call: TRBV11-3
cdr3_aa: ASSFGTENTEAF

j_call: TRBJ1-6
v_call: TRBV7-5
cdr3_aa: ASSLGPAQSSYNSPLH

j_call: TRBJ1-5
v_call: TRBV6-8
cdr3_aa: ASKEVPESNQPQH

j_call: TRBJ1-2
v_call: TRBV29-1
cdr3_aa: SVEGKGRGYGYT

j_call: TRBJ1-5
v_call: TRBV12-5
cdr3_aa: ASLPGQGFRNQPQH

j_call: TRBJ1-2
v_call: TRBV6-8
cdr3_aa: ASSLDRGYGYT

j_call: TRBJ1-5
v_call: TRBV9
cdr3_aa: ASRKGNQPQH

j_call: TRBJ1-2
v_call: TRBV6-8
cdr3_aa: ATEGQGESYGYT

j_call: TRBJ1-3
v_call: TRBV5-1
cdr3_aa: ASSRDFSPFSSGNTIY

j_call: TRBJ2-1
v_call: TRBV6-8
cdr3_aa: ASSYSVSGRASEQF